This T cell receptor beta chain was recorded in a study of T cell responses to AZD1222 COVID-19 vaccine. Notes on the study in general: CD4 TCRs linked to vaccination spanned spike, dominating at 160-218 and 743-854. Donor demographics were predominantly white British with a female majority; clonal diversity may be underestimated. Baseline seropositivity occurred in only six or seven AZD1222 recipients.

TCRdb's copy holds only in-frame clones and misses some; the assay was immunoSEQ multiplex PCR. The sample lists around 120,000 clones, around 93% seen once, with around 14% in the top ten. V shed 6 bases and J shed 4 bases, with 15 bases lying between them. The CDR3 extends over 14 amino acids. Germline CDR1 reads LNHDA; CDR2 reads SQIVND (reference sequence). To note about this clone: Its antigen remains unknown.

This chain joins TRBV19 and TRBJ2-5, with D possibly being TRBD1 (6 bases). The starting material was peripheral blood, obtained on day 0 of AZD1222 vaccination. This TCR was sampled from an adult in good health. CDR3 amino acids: CASSPLDRPETQYF. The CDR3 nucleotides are TGTGCCAGTAGCCCCCTGGACAGACCAGAGACCCAGTACTTC.